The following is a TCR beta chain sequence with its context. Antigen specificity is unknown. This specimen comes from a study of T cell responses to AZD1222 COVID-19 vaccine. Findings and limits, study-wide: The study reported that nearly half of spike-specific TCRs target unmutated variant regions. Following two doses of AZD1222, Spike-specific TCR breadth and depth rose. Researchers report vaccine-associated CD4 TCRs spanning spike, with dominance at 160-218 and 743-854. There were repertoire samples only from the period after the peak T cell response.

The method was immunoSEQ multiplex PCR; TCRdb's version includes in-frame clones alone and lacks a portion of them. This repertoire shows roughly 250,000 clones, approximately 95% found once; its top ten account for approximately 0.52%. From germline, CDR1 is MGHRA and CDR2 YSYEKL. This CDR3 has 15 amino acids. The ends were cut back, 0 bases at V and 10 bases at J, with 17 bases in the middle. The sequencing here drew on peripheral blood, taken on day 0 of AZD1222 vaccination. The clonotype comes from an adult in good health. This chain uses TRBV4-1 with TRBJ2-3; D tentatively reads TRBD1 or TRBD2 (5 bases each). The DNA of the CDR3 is TGCGCCAGCAGCCAAGATGTGGTGGTGGGGGTATCGCAGTATTTT. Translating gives CASSQDVVVGVSQYF.